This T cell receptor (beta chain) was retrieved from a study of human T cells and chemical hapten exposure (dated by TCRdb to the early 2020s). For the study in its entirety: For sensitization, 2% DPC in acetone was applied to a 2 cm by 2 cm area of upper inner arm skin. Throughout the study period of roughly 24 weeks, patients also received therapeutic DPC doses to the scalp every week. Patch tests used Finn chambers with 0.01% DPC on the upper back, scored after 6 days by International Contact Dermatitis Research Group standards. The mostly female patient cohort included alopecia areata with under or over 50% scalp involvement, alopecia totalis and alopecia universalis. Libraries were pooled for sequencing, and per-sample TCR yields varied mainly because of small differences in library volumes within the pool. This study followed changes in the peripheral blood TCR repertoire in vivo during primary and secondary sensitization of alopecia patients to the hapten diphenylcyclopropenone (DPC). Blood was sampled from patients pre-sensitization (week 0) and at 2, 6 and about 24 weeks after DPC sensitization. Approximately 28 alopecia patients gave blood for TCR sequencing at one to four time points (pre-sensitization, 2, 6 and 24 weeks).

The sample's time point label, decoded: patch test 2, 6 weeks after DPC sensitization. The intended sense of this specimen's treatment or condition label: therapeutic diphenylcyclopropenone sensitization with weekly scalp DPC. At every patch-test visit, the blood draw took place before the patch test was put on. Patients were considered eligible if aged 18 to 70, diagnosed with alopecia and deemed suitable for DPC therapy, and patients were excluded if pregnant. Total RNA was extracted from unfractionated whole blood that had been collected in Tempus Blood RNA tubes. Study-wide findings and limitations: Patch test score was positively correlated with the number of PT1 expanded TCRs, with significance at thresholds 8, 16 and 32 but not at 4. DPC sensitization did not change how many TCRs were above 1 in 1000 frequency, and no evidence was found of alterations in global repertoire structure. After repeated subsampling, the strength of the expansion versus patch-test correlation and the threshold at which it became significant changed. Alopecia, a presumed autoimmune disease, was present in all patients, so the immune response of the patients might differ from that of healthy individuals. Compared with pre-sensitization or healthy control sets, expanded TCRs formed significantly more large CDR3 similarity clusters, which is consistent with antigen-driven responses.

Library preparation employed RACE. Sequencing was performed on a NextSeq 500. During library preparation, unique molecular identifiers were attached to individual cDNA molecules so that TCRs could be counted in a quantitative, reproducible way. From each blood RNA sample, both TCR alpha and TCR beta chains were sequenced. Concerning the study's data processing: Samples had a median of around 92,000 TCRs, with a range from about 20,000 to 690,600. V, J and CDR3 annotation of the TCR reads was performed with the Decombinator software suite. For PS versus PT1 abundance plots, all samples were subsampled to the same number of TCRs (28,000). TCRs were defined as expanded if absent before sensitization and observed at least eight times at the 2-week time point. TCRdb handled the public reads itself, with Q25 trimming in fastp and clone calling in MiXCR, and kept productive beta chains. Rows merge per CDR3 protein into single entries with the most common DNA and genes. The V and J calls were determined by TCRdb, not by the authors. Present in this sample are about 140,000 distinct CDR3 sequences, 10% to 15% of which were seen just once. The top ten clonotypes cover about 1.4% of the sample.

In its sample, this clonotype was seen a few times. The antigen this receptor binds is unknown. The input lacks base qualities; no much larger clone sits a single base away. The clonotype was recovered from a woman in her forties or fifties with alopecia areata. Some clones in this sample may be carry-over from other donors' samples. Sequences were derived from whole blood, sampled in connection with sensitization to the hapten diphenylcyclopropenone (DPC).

The CDR3 sequence is CASSPWESGTHLSYGYTF. The DNA reads as follows: TGTGCCAGCAGCCCTTGGGAGTCCGGGACACACCTTAGCTATGGCTACACCTTC. The chain employs TRBV7-9 and TRBJ1-2; the D segment could be TRBD1, given 6 matching bases. V was cut back by 5 bases and J by 4 bases, leaving a gap of 26 bases between them. The CDR3, from cysteine to phenylalanine, totals 18 residues. Just the 54-base CDR3 DNA is kept, in frame starting at base 1. The germline V gene (reference sequence) provides CDR1 SEHNR and CDR2 FQNEAQ. This CDR3, with the reference TRBV7-9 and TRBJ1-2 proteins standing in past its ends, gives the full variable domain DTGVSQNPRHKITKRGQNVTFRCDPISEHNRLYWYRQTLGQGPEFLTYFQNEAQLEKSRLLSDRFSAERPKGSFSTLEIQRTEQGDSAMYLCASSPWESGTHLSYGYTFGSGTRLTVV.